The 16 T cell receptor beta chains presented below share a single source sample, sequenced in a study of shared clonotypes between healthy human individuals. TCRdb's copy holds only in-frame clones and misses some; the assay was immunoSEQ multiplex PCR. The sample includes about 2.5 million clones, less than 95% of them seen just once. The sequenced sample was naive CD4+ T cells from PBMCs. This sample's subset: CD45RA+ positively selected. The receptor source for this set is a man younger than 30 in good health. Some clones in this sample may be carry-over from other donors' samples.

V usage is TRBV28 and J usage is TRBJ2-5; 8 bases agree with TRBD1. The CDR3 extends over 13 amino acids. J lost 4 bases, V lost 9 bases, and 7 bases had no gene match. Per the germline V gene, CDR1 is MDHEN and CDR2 is SYDVKM. The CDR3 region is CASGLTGGETQYF. The DNA for the CDR3 is TGTGCCAGTGGCCTTACAGGGGGAGAGACCCAGTACTTC.

This chain joins TRBV28 and TRBJ2-1, with 9 bases lining up with TRBD2. Germline CDR1 reads MDHEN; CDR2 reads SYDVKM. There are 16 residues in the CDR3. With 4 bases clipped from V and 4 bases from J, the junction kept 8 bases outside the gene matches. The chain's CDR3 is CASSSYLAGSYNEQFF. DNA for the CDR3: TGTGCCAGCAGTTCGTATCTAGCGGGATCGTACAATGAGCAGTTCTTC.

The V gene is TRBV5-6, the J gene TRBJ2-1; 10 bases agree with TRBD2. This CDR3 is built from 17 residues. Trimming at V came to 3 bases and at J to 4 bases, leaving 10 bases not matched to a gene. CDR1 is SGHDT and CDR2 is YYEEEE in the germline V gene. In DNA form, the CDR3 reads TGTGCCAGCAGCTGCGACGAAACTAGCGGGGATTACAATGAGCAGTTCTTC. It codes for CASSCDETSGDYNEQFF.

The chain combines TRBV27 with TRBJ2-3; perhaps TRBD2 as D (6 bases). The germline gives CDR1 MNHEY, CDR2 SMNVEV (reference sequence). V was clipped by 6 bases and J by 6 bases, with 16 bases between them. The CDR3 is 14 amino acids. CDR3 amino acids: CASRGGTWRDTQYF. CDR3 in DNA: TGTGCCAGCAGGGGTGGGACTTGGCGGGATACGCAGTATTTT.

The DNA of the CDR3 is TGTGCCAGAAGGGAACTACCCACGGGGCGAGAGACCCAGTACTTC. Translation: CARRELPTGRETQYF. This rearrangement joins TRBV6-5 to TRBJ2-5; perhaps D is TRBD1 or TRBD2 (5 bases each). Trimming removed 9 bases from V and 4 bases from J, with 21 bases in between. The germline V gene has CDR1 MNHEY and CDR2 SVGAGI. The CDR3 spans 15 residues.

The chain joins TRBV6-6 to TRBJ2-2, with D possibly TRBD2 on 6 matching bases. The germline gives CDR1 MNHNY, CDR2 SVGAGI (reference sequence). The V end was cut by 2 bases, the J end by 0 bases, with 10 bases between. This CDR3 region has 16 residues. The CDR3 DNA reads as TGTGCCAGCAGTTACCTGCGGGGAACGAACACCGGGGAGCTGTTTTTT. Its translation is CASSYLRGTNTGELFF.

The chain joins TRBV7-9 to TRBJ2-3; D is possibly TRBD1 (6 bases). CDR1 is SEHNR, CDR2 FQNEAQ, per germline (reference sequence). Trimming shortened V by 3 bases and J by 2 bases, and 12 bases separated the two germline ends. The CDR3 has 15 amino acids. In DNA, the CDR3 is TGTGCCAGCAGCTTCCGGGACACCTCCACAGATACGCAGTATTTT. Its translation is CASSFRDTSTDTQYF.

The sample holds one count of this clone. V and J are TRBV2 and TRBJ2-2, with D unclear. V lost 1 base to trimming and J lost 8 bases, with 5 bases between them. This CDR3 comprises 12 residues. The V gene's germline CDR1 is SNHLY and CDR2 FYNNEI. CDR3 protein: CASSEERGELFF. The CDR3 nucleotides are TGTGCCAGCAGTGAAGAGAGGGGGGAGCTGTTTTTT.

The gene calls are TRBV11-2 and TRBJ1-3, with no clear D. V lost 5 bases, J lost 0 bases, and 11 bases lay in between. Germline V gene sequence: CDR1 SGHAT, CDR2 FQNNGV. CDR3 length equals 15 residues. DNA for the CDR3: TGTGCCAGCAGCATATCAGAGGGCTCTGGAAACACCATATATTTT. Protein sequence: CASSISEGSGNTIYF.

V gene TRBV6-1 combines with J gene TRBJ1-1; D unresolved. V was trimmed by 2 bases and J by 5 bases, leaving 15 bases between them. Germline values: CDR1 MNHNS, CDR2 SASEGT. The CDR3 runs to 15 residues. The CDR3 loop is CASSELGTRITEAFF. Here the CDR3 DNA reads TGTGCCAGCAGTGAATTAGGCACTCGGATAACTGAAGCTTTCTTT.

The gene calls are TRBV28 and TRBJ2-1; D uncertain. Looked up from germline, CDR1 is MDHEN and CDR2 is SYDVKM. The CDR3 covers 13 residues. With 5 bases removed from V and 7 bases from J, the gap between germline ends came to 12 bases. The CDR3 sequence: CASSPPPSNEQFF. The DNA of the CDR3 is TGTGCCAGCAGTCCCCCTCCTAGTAATGAGCAGTTCTTC.

This chain links TRBV5-5 with TRBJ2-7, with TRBD1 matching 8 bases. The J segment lost 2 bases and the V segment lost 4 bases, leaving 5 bases of the junction unmatched. Germline assignment: CDR1 SGHKS and CDR2 YYEKEE (reference sequence). The CDR3 contains 14 residues. CDR3 amino acids: CASSAGTGPYEQYF. The CDR3 region has the DNA TGTGCCAGCAGCGCCGGGACAGGACCCTACGAGCAGTACTTC.

The chain recombines TRBV28 with TRBJ2-1; 10 bases fit TRBD2. Unmatched junction bases numbered 8, after V lost 5 bases and J lost 4 bases. The V gene's germline CDR1 is MDHEN and CDR2 SYDVKM. The CDR3 has 16 amino acids. The CDR3 protein is CASSIRLAGTYNEQFF. The DNA for the CDR3 is TGTGCCAGCAGTATCCGACTAGCGGGTACTTACAATGAGCAGTTCTTC.

The chain joins TRBV29-1 to TRBJ2-7, with D maybe TRBD2 (5 bases). The length of the CDR3 is 14 residues. Germline values: CDR1 SQVTM, CDR2 ANQGSEA. V was shortened by 6 bases and J by 2 bases, with 17 bases between the two germline ends. The DNA of the CDR3 is TGCAGCGTCGTAGACCGACACGGGGCCTACGAGCAGTACTTC. Protein sequence: CSVVDRHGAYEQYF.

This chain joins TRBV7-3 and TRBJ1-2, with TRBD1 identical over 7 bases. Germline trimming cut 5 bases from V and 8 bases from J; bases unmatched to any gene: 8. Looked up from germline, CDR1 is SGHTA and CDR2 is FQGTGA. The CDR3 has 13 amino acids. This chain's CDR3 is CASSPNQGQGYTF. CDR3 nucleotide sequence: TGTGCCAGCAGCCCGAACCAGGGACAGGGCTACACCTTC.

This chain joins TRBV2 and TRBJ2-2; D perhaps matches TRBD2 (5 bases). CDR1 is SNHLY, CDR2 FYNNEI, per germline. The CDR3 is made up of 12 amino acids. Trimming shortened V by 4 bases and J by 7 bases, and 7 bases separated the two germline ends. The CDR3: CASSGGYGELFF. Here the CDR3 DNA reads TGTGCCAGCAGTGGAGGGTACGGGGAGCTGTTTTTT. The complete variable domain, with remaining parts taken from reference TRBV2 and TRBJ2-2, reads EPEVTQTPSHQVTQMGQEVILRCVPISNHLYFYWYRQILGQKVEFLVSFYNNEISEKSEIFDDQFSVERPDGSNFTLKIRSTKLEDSAMYFCASSGGYGELFFGEGSRLTVL.